The 18 T cell receptor beta chains below all came from one sample that was sequenced in a study of vaccination and CD4 T cells after COVID-19. Antigen specificity for these receptors is unknown. The study sequenced cultured CD4+ T cell DNA using the Oncomine TCR Beta short-read assay. MiXCR, run by TCRdb on the PCR reads, gives a single entry per CDR3 protein. The repertoire holds roughly 7,900 distinct CDR3 sequences, with more than 30% as singletons. Treatment indicated: roughly 11-day PBMC culture with coronavirus spike peptide pools or control peptides (ViraFEST assay). Investigators obtained the unexposed donor's CD4+ T cells before the COVID-19 pandemic (2011-2018). The material sequenced was CD4+ T cells from blood, cultured in vitro. Every receptor here comes from a human donor in good health.

The table lists this clonotype with a few counts. The chain uses TRBV30 and TRBJ1-6; no definite D call. Trimming stripped 2 bases from V and 8 bases from J, with 16 bases between. This CDR3 has 15 residues. Germline CDR1 and CDR2: GTSNPN and SVGIG (reference sequence). CDR3 protein: CAWSPYTGGDSPLHF. In DNA form, the CDR3 reads TGTGCCTGGAGTCCATACACGGGCGGGGATTCACCCCTCCACTTT.

The chain joins TRBV27 to TRBJ2-1; 8 bases map to TRBD1. With 7 bases clipped from V and 6 bases from J, the junction kept 8 bases outside the gene matches. The CDR3 runs to 14 residues. In germline, CDR1 is MNHEY, CDR2 SMNVEV (reference sequence). CDR3 region: CASKMTGAGNEQFF. CDR3 nucleotide sequence: TGTGCCAGCAAAATGACAGGGGCAGGCAATGAGCAGTTCTTC.

This clonotype was seen only a few times. The rearrangement links TRBV2 to TRBJ2-7; D gene uncertain. The CDR3 is 11 amino acids. The germline gives CDR1 SNHLY, CDR2 FYNNEI. V lost 4 bases to trimming and J lost 1 base, with 2 bases between them. CDR3 coding DNA: TGTGCCAGCAGTGCATCCTACGAGCAGTACTTC. It specifies CASSASYEQYF. Full variable domain (missing parts from reference TRBV2 and TRBJ2-7): EPEVTQTPSHQVTQMGQEVILRCVPISNHLYFYWYRQILGQKVEFLVSFYNNEISEKSEIFDDQFSVERPDGSNFTLKIRSTKLEDSAMYFCASSASYEQYFGPGTRLTVT.

In this sample, this clonotype turned up a few times. The chain has TRBV7-9 and TRBJ1-1, with 7 positions matching TRBD1. This CDR3 spans 12 amino acids. J gave up 3 bases and V 8 bases, and 3 bases lay outside the gene matches. Germline assignment: CDR1 SEHNR and CDR2 FQNEAQ (reference sequence). CDR3 coding DNA: TGTGCCAGCGAGACAGGGCACACTGAAGCTTTCTTT. Amino acid sequence: CASETGHTEAFF.

In its sample, this clonotype was seen a few times. This chain uses TRBV2 with TRBJ2-5; D unclear. Looked up from germline, CDR1 is SNHLY and CDR2 is FYNNEI. CDR3 size: 16 residues. The ends were cut back, 2 bases at V and 0 bases at J, with 13 bases in the middle. The CDR3 region is CASSESLISYQETQYF. The CDR3 bases are TGTGCCAGCAGTGAATCGTTAATCTCGTACCAAGAGACCCAGTACTTC.

This chain links TRBV20-1 with TRBJ1-2; D is undetermined. Germline V gene data show CDR1 as DFQATT and CDR2 as SNEGSKA (reference sequence). CDR3 length: 15 amino acids. The V and J ends lost 1 base and 4 bases respectively, with 16 bases between them. The CDR3 region is CSARASPSGLYGYTF. The CDR3 region has the DNA TGCAGTGCTAGAGCCTCCCCCAGCGGCCTCTATGGCTACACCTTC.

This chain connects TRBV27 to TRBJ1-5; D uncertain. The germline V and J ends were trimmed by 2 bases and 7 bases, with 9 bases remaining between them. The CDR3 has 13 amino acids. Per germline, CDR1 MNHEY and CDR2 SMNVEV (reference sequence). CDR3 protein: CASSLKITQPQHF. The DNA of the CDR3 is TGTGCCAGCAGTTTAAAAATTACCCAGCCCCAGCATTTT.

CDR3 bases: TGTGCCAGCAGTTACCTCCAGACAGGGAGCACTGAAGCTTTCTTT. Protein: CASSYLQTGSTEAFF. V and J are TRBV6-5 and TRBJ1-1; TRBD1 agrees at 7 bases. V shed 2 bases, J shed 4 bases, and the junction held 7 bases outside the gene matches. This CDR3 spans 15 amino acids. Looked up from germline, CDR1 is MNHEY and CDR2 is SVGAGI.

The rearrangement links TRBV2 to TRBJ1-5, with a weak D call TRBD1 (5 bases). The CDR3 runs 17 residues. Germline values: CDR1 SNHLY, CDR2 FYNNEI. Trimming pared 6 bases from V and 2 bases from J, leaving 20 bases between. The CDR3 DNA sequence: TGTGCCAGCAGGGGGATAATGGGGGGAGTCGGCAATCAGCCCCAGCATTTT. Residues: CASRGIMGGVGNQPQHF.

The chain joins TRBV5-6 to TRBJ1-6, with D unresolved. Between the trimmed V and J ends, which lost 1 base and 6 bases, there was a span of 8 bases. The germline V gene has CDR1 SGHDT and CDR2 YYEEEE. The CDR3 is made up of 14 amino acids. The CDR3 sequence: CASSLKGSNSPLHF. CDR3 coding DNA: TGTGCCAGCAGCTTGAAGGGTTCTAATTCACCCCTCCACTTT.

This clonotype was counted between two and nine times. The chain combines TRBV28 with TRBJ1-5; D may be TRBD1 (5 bases). The V gene's germline CDR1 is MDHEN and CDR2 SYDVKM. CDR3 size: 14 residues. Trimming stripped 10 bases from V and 0 bases from J, with 13 bases between. CDR3 sequence (DNA): TGTGCCACAATTCAGGGAAATAGCAATCAGCCCCAGCATTTT. It codes for CATIQGNSNQPQHF.

This chain joins TRBV20-1 and TRBJ1-2; the D gene is possibly TRBD1 (5 bases). The CDR3 is 16 amino acids. V was pared by 3 bases and J by 4 bases, with 21 bases between. Germline V gives CDR1 DFQATT, CDR2 SNEGSKA (reference sequence). CDR3: CSASYPVGGLGYGYTF. The CDR3 DNA sequence: TGCAGTGCTAGTTATCCTGTGGGGGGGTTAGGCTATGGCTACACCTTC.

The CDR3 DNA sequence: TGTGCCAGCAGTTATGGAGGGACAGGGAAAGGGACCCAGTACTTC. The encoded protein is CASSYGGTGKGTQYF. V gene TRBV2 combines with J gene TRBJ2-5; 9 positions agree with TRBD1. V trimming: 5 bases; J trimming: 7 bases; junction bases outside the gene matches: 11. CDR1 SNHLY and CDR2 FYNNEI come from the germline V gene. CDR3 size: 15 residues.

This clonotype was found a few times. The rearrangement joins TRBV27 to TRBJ1-6; D remains unclear. The germline CDR1 and CDR2 sequences are MNHEY and SMNVEV (reference sequence). Trimming left V 3 bases short and J 2 bases short, with 2 bases between. The CDR3 has 13 residues. The CDR3 protein is CASSLAYNSPLHF. As DNA, the CDR3 is TGTGCCAGCAGTTTGGCCTATAATTCACCCCTCCACTTT.

This chain links TRBV6-2 or TRBV6-3 with TRBJ1-5; tentatively, D is TRBD1 (5 bases). The CDR3 covers 17 residues. The V end was cut by 0 bases, the J end by 7 bases, with 19 bases between. Germline lookup yields CDR1 MNHEY and CDR2 SVGEGT. Written as DNA, the CDR3 is TGTGCCAGCAGTTACTCCGGCGGGGCAGGGTCTCGGCAGCCCCAGCATTTT. It translates to CASSYSGGAGSRQPQHF.

As for this clonotype: A read error may account for a junction end that differs from germline. The chain employs TRBV11-3 and TRBJ2-7; 8 positions match TRBD1. The germline CDR1 and CDR2 sequences are SGHNT and YENEEA. CDR3 length: 12 residues. As DNA, the CDR3 is TGTGCCAGCAGCACCCCAACAGGGGGAGTTTTCTTC. This encodes CASSTPTGGVFF.

The rearrangement links TRBV18 to TRBJ2-7; D possibly uses TRBD1 or TRBD2 (5 bases each). The CDR3 has 15 amino acids. V was shortened by 6 bases and J by 1 base, with 16 bases between the two germline ends. Germline V lookup: CDR1 KGHSH, CDR2 LQKENI. The CDR3 coding sequence is TGTGCCAGCTCTCTCGGGACGGACCCGTCCTACGAGCAGTACTTC. It yields the protein CASSLGTDPSYEQYF.

The CDR3 reads CSGEGIYNEQFF. CDR3 nucleotide sequence: TGCAGTGGGGAGGGGATTTACAATGAGCAGTTCTTC. V gene TRBV20-1 combines with J gene TRBJ2-1, with 7 bases lining up with TRBD2. The germline gives CDR1 DFQATT, CDR2 SNEGSKA (reference sequence). V gave up 7 bases and J gave up 4 bases; unmatched junction bases: 4. This CDR3 is 12 amino acids long.